This T cell receptor (beta chain) was sequenced for a study of cytomegalovirus exposure and HLA in healthy donors. General study points: The classifier, whose performance was assessed in both the original and validation cohorts, reportedly diagnosed cytomegalovirus status with high specificity and sensitivity.

The CDR3 totals 15 residues. Germline V gives CDR1 SGHVS, CDR2 FNYEAQ. Trimming shortened V by 2 bases and J by 4 bases, and 14 bases separated the two germline ends. The PCR employed 60 Vbeta primers together with 13 Jbeta primers. TCRdb keeps only in-frame clones here, not all; method: immunoSEQ multiplex PCR. In the table there are about 180,000 clones, almost 85% of which are singletons. About this clone: What it binds is not known.

V is TRBV7-6 and J is TRBJ1-1, with a possible D match to TRBD1 (5 bases). The TCR sequence derives from a woman between 45 and 65 years old in good health and CMV-seronegative. Sequencing was performed on PBMCs. CDR3 sequence reads: CASSLSSGIITEAFF. The CDR3 DNA reads TGTGCCAGCAGCTTATCTTCAGGGATAATCACTGAAGCTTTCTTT.